This T cell receptor (beta chain) was found in a study of OX40 agonist ivuxolimab in advanced cancers. For the study at large: Patients got intravenous ivuxolimab at 0.01 to 10 mg/kg every 2 weeks. Participants averaged about 60 years of age (range roughly 23 to 79) and were about 85% male.

This table comes from immunoSEQ multiplex PCR, and its TCRdb copy is limited to in-frame clones, with some not included. Of 35,000 to 50,000 clones detected, around 84% appear once; the ten largest clones hold 20% to 25%. CDR1 is LNHDA and CDR2 is SQIVND in the germline V gene (reference sequence). V lost 5 bases, J lost 2 bases, and 9 bases lay in between. CDR3 length: 13 amino acids. Comments on this clone: The antigen is not known.

Study results and limitations: Within 6 weeks, CD4+ and CD8+ blood T cells expanded clonally at 0.1 to 3.0 mg/kg.

This material consisted of CD4+ or CD8+ T cells sorted from blood, taken in a trial of the OX40 agonist ivuxolimab. This chain connects TRBV19 to TRBJ1-1; possibly TRBD1 for D (5 bases). The receptor comes from an adult with an advanced solid tumor such as melanoma, head and neck, liver or kidney cancer. Here the CDR3 reads CASSATGNTEAFF. The CDR3, as DNA: TGTGCCAGTAGTGCCACAGGAAACACTGAAGCTTTCTTT.